Listed here are 28 T cell receptor beta chains from one sample, sequenced in a study of OX40 agonist ivuxolimab in advanced cancers. Measured with immunoSEQ multiplex PCR; TCRdb has only the in-frame clones, and not every one. The sample lists roughly 90,000 clones, around 90% seen once, with approximately 1.5% in the top ten. The specimen was CD4+ or CD8+ T cells sorted from blood, collected in a trial of the OX40 agonist ivuxolimab. These TCRs come from an adult with an advanced solid tumor such as melanoma, head and neck, liver or kidney cancer.

This rearrangement joins TRBV7-6 to TRBJ2-7, with 9 nucleotides matching TRBD2. After removal of 2 bases from V and 0 bases from J, the junction contained 5 bases not matched to a gene. The CDR3 has 16 residues. Germline lookup yields CDR1 SGHVS and CDR2 FNYEAQ. For the CDR3, the DNA is TGTGCCAGCAGCTTATCCCTGACTAGCGGCTCCTACGAGCAGTACTTC. Protein sequence: CASSLSLTSGSYEQYF.

The chain employs TRBV13 and TRBJ2-5; 9 positions match TRBD1. V shed 5 bases and J 4 bases; nucleotides not matched to a gene: 8. CDR1 PRHDT and CDR2 FYEKMQ come from the germline V gene (reference sequence). There are 15 residues in the CDR3. The CDR3 spells CASSTRDRVRETQYF. CDR3 coding DNA: TGTGCCAGCAGCACCCGGGACAGGGTTCGAGAGACCCAGTACTTC.

The chain couples TRBV29-1 to TRBJ1-1; D possibly corresponds to TRBD1 (5 bases). From germline, CDR1 is SQVTM and CDR2 ANQGSEA. V lost 6 bases to trimming and J lost 1 base, with 18 bases between them. CDR3 length equals 15 residues. This chain's CDR3 is CSVAPRRGGNTEAFF. For the CDR3, the DNA is TGCAGCGTCGCCCCCCGTCGGGGGGGGAACACTGAAGCTTTCTTT. The full variable domain, rest sourced from reference TRBV29-1 and TRBJ1-1, is SAVISQKPSRDICQRGTSLTIQCQVDSQVTMMFWYRQQPGQSLTLIATANQGSEATYESGFVIDKFPISRPNLTFSTLTVSNMSPEDSSIYLCSVAPRRGGNTEAFFGQGTRLTVV.

V and J are TRBV6-1 and TRBJ1-1; D is ambiguous. The CDR3 spans 14 residues. The V end was cut by 6 bases, the J end by 1 base, with 12 bases between. Germline lookup yields CDR1 MNHNS and CDR2 SASEGT. The CDR3 loop is CASSWTSGNTEAFF. CDR3 DNA sequence: TGTGCCAGCAGCTGGACGAGCGGGAACACTGAAGCTTTCTTT.

V usage is TRBV7-2 and J usage is TRBJ2-7; TRBD2 is a possible D gene (5 bases). The CDR3 is made up of 14 amino acids. V was pared by 4 bases and J by 6 bases, with 16 bases between. Germline V lookup: CDR1 SGHTA, CDR2 FQGNSA. The CDR3 protein is CASSSLKVGSEQYF. DNA for the CDR3: TGTGCCAGCAGCTCCCTCAAGGTGGGGAGCGAGCAGTACTTC.

The chain combines TRBV7-2 with TRBJ1-3; 8 bases are a match to TRBD1. The germline V gene encodes CDR1 SGHTA and CDR2 FQGNSA. With V trimmed by 2 bases and J by 3 bases, 3 bases remained unmatched. The CDR3 sequence is 15 residues long. This CDR3 reads CASSLQGALGNTIYF. The CDR3 DNA reads as TGTGCCAGCAGCTTACAGGGGGCGCTTGGAAACACCATATATTTT.

The chain employs TRBV5-6 and TRBJ1-2; a possible D gene is TRBD1 (6 bases). Germline values: CDR1 SGHDT, CDR2 YYEEEE. The CDR3 covers 14 residues. Deletions cut 3 bases from V and 8 bases from J, with 17 bases between. CDR3 sequence reads: CASSSHTGKGGYTF. As DNA, the CDR3 is TGTGCCAGCAGCTCGCATACAGGGAAGGGGGGCTACACCTTC.

The chain links TRBV7-3 to TRBJ2-7, with D uncertain. Germline V lookup: CDR1 SGHTA, CDR2 FQGTGA. This CDR3 comprises 15 residues. The V gene lost 4 bases and the J gene lost 1 base, with 14 bases spanning the gap. CDR3 loop: CASSSKPHRSYEQYF. In DNA, the CDR3 is TGTGCCAGCAGCTCTAAACCCCACAGATCCTACGAGCAGTACTTC.

This rearrangement joins TRBV28 to TRBJ1-1, with 8 bases fitting TRBD1. V was pared by 6 bases and J by 11 bases, with 17 bases of the junction left unmatched. Germline loops: CDR1 MDHEN, CDR2 SYDVKM. There are 15 residues in the CDR3. The CDR3 region has the DNA TGTGCCAGCAGCGCGGTTGGACTGACAGGGGCAATGGCTTTCTTT. Amino acids: CASSAVGLTGAMAFF.

The V call is TRBV6-1, the J call TRBJ1-5, with a tentative D call TRBD1 (5 bases). This CDR3 spans 15 amino acids. Trimming pared 2 bases from V and 7 bases from J, leaving 15 bases between. CDR1 MNHNS and CDR2 SASEGT come from the germline V gene. This CDR3 is CASSESGVRGQPQHF. The CDR3 DNA reads TGTGCCAGCAGTGAATCGGGGGTGCGGGGGCAGCCCCAGCATTTT.

This sequence joins TRBV18 and TRBJ1-5, with D uncertain. This CDR3 is built from 16 residues. Germline CDR1 reads KGHSH; CDR2 reads LQKENI. V was pared by 4 bases and J by 0 bases, with 13 bases between. The CDR3 region is CASSRSVPASNQPQHF. CDR3 DNA sequence: TGTGCCAGCTCACGTTCGGTGCCGGCTAGCAATCAGCCCCAGCATTTT.

The rearrangement joins TRBV11-2 to TRBJ1-1; tentative D call: TRBD1 (5 bases). CDR1 SGHAT and CDR2 FQNNGV come from the germline V gene. CDR3 length equals 14 residues. Trimming left V 2 bases short and J 4 bases short, with 11 bases between. CDR3 loop: CASSLRGGSTEAFF. DNA of the CDR3: TGTGCCAGCAGCTTAAGGGGAGGGAGCACTGAAGCTTTCTTT.

This chain's CDR3 is CASSVSLGQGAHEQYF. CDR3 nucleotides: TGTGCCAGCAGCGTATCTCTGGGACAGGGAGCCCACGAGCAGTACTTC. The chain couples TRBV9 to TRBJ2-7; TRBD1 matches at 9 bases. J gave up 5 bases and V 1 base, and 10 bases lay outside the gene matches. Germline V gene data show CDR1 as SGDLS and CDR2 as YYNGEE. This CDR3 has 16 amino acids.

V gene TRBV5-1 combines with J gene TRBJ1-4; a weak D match, TRBD1 (6 bases). Trimming removed 3 bases from V and 10 bases from J, with 16 bases in between. CDR1 is SGHRS and CDR2 is YFSETQ in the germline V gene. The CDR3 consists of 14 residues. CDR3 nucleotide sequence: TGCGCCAGCAGCTCCGGAGGGGGGTACGCAAAACTGTTTTTT. This gives the protein CASSSGGGYAKLFF.

The J gene is TRBJ1-6, the V gene TRBV2; TRBD1 is a possible D gene (6 bases). The CDR3 totals 19 residues. Trimming took 6 bases from V and 8 from J, leaving 29 bases between them. Germline values: CDR1 SNHLY, CDR2 FYNNEI. CDR3 coding DNA: TGTGCCAGCAGACCTCCATCCGGGACACTCAACCCTCTGCATTCACCCCTCCACTTT. It yields the protein CASRPPSGTLNPLHSPLHF.

The V gene is TRBV28, the J gene TRBJ1-2; TRBD1 is a possible D gene (5 bases). Trimming shortened V by 7 bases and J by 4 bases, and 16 bases separated the two germline ends. Per germline, CDR1 MDHEN and CDR2 SYDVKM. The CDR3 loop spans 14 amino acids. The CDR3 DNA reads as TGTGCCAGCACTTTGCAGAGGGGTGTCTATGGCTACACCTTC. Its translation is CASTLQRGVYGYTF.

This clone has just one count. The gene calls are TRBV6-5 and TRBJ1-4; 9 nucleotides match TRBD1. Trimming took 8 bases from V and 7 from J; bases not matched to a gene: 8. The germline CDR1 and CDR2 sequences are MNHEY and SVGAGI. The CDR3 has 14 residues. The CDR3 region is CASQTTGGSEKLFF. In nucleotides, the CDR3 is TGTGCCAGCCAAACAACAGGGGGCAGTGAAAAACTGTTTTTT.

The chain employs TRBV11-1 and TRBJ2-7; 10 nucleotides match TRBD1. V trimming: 1 base; J trimming: 3 bases; junction bases outside the gene matches: 3. This CDR3 comprises 15 residues. Germline V gene lookup returns CDR1 SGHAT and CDR2 FQDESV (reference sequence). The CDR3 DNA sequence: TGTGCCAGCAGCTTAGTGGGGGACAGGGGCTACGAGCAGTACTTC. It is translated as CASSLVGDRGYEQYF.

This chain connects TRBV7-9 to TRBJ2-7; D is ambiguous. Trimming pared 1 base from V and 3 bases from J, leaving 10 bases between. Germline CDR1 reads SEHNR; CDR2 reads FQNEAQ (reference sequence). The CDR3 runs 14 residues. CDR3 sequence: CASSLEGSFYEQYF. CDR3 sequence (DNA): TGTGCCAGCAGCTTAGAAGGAAGCTTCTACGAGCAGTACTTC.

This clone showed up just a few times. The rearrangement uses TRBV9 and TRBJ2-1; 7 nucleotides line up with TRBD2. V lost 4 bases and J lost 4; bases outside the gene matches: 14. CDR1 and CDR2 from the germline V gene are SGDLS and YYNGEE. The CDR3 sequence is 17 residues long. The CDR3 sequence: CASSPPPPGTKYNEQFF. In DNA form, the CDR3 reads TGTGCCAGCAGCCCACCTCCACCCGGGACTAAGTACAATGAGCAGTTCTTC.

The CDR3 is CASRWDYSNQPQHF. The CDR3 DNA sequence: TGTGCCAGTAGGTGGGATTATAGCAATCAGCCCCAGCATTTT. The chain joins TRBV19 to TRBJ1-5, with unresolved D. CDR1 and CDR2 from the germline V gene are LNHDA and SQIVND (reference sequence). V was trimmed by 6 bases and J by 0 bases, leaving 9 bases between them. CDR3 size: 14 residues.

The rearrangement links TRBV6-1 to TRBJ2-1; TRBD2 agrees at 10 bases. This CDR3 is 14 amino acids long. V gave up 6 bases and J gave up 5 bases; unmatched junction bases: 4. CDR1 is MNHNS, CDR2 SASEGT, per germline. CDR3 in amino acids: CASRLGLADNEQFF. CDR3 nucleotides: TGTGCCAGCAGGCTCGGACTAGCGGACAATGAGCAGTTCTTC.

Remarks on this clone: This same CDR3 is encoded by further DNA sequences in the sample. The rearrangement joins TRBV7-9 to TRBJ1-2; D gene ambiguous. The CDR3 has 17 residues. Germline values: CDR1 SEHNR, CDR2 FQNEAQ (reference sequence). Trimming stripped 1 base from V and 2 bases from J, with 17 bases between. CDR3 loop: CASSLVVGSKSNYGYTF. CDR3 DNA sequence: TGTGCCAGCAGCTTAGTGGTGGGGTCCAAGTCCAACTATGGCTACACCTTC.

The chain is built from TRBV5-1 and TRBJ1-1; 7 positions agree with TRBD1. V was clipped by 5 bases and J by 5 bases; unmatched bases: 12. The CDR3 runs 15 residues. The germline CDR1 and CDR2 sequences are SGHRS and YFSETQ. CDR3 in amino acids: CASSPIEGAQTEAFF. CDR3 DNA: TGCGCCAGCAGTCCCATAGAGGGGGCGCAGACTGAAGCTTTCTTT.

The rearrangement uses TRBV7-9 and TRBJ1-3; D gene ambiguous. Germline V gives CDR1 SEHNR, CDR2 FQNEAQ (reference sequence). Trimming removed 1 base at V and 0 bases at J, with 7 bases between. CDR3 size: 15 residues. Here the CDR3 DNA reads TGTGCCAGCAGCTTAGTTGGCAGCTCTGGAAACACCATATATTTT. It encodes CASSLVGSSGNTIYF.

In DNA form, the CDR3 reads TGTGCCAGTAGTATAAAGGGAAGCGGGGTCGCGAGCTCCTACGAGCAGTACTTC. Amino acid sequence: CASSIKGSGVASSYEQYF. The chain is built from TRBV19 and TRBJ2-7, with 7 bases that match TRBD2. The CDR3 loop spans 18 amino acids. The trim removed 2 bases at V and 0 bases at J, leaving 13 bases unmatched. The germline CDR1 and CDR2 sequences are LNHDA and SQIVND (reference sequence).

The chain uses TRBV5-6 and TRBJ1-6; possible D gene TRBD1, 6 bases. Germline V gene lookup returns CDR1 SGHDT and CDR2 YYEEEE. V lost 0 bases and J lost 8, with 6 bases in between. CDR3 size: 13 residues. In DNA, the CDR3 is TGTGCCAGCAGCTTGGGACAGGATTCACCCCTCCACTTT. It is translated as CASSLGQDSPLHF.

This chain links TRBV30 with TRBJ1-2; no firm D call. Germline CDR1 is GTSNPN and CDR2 is SVGIG (reference sequence). There are 13 residues in the CDR3. V was cut by 4 bases and J by 6 bases, with 15 bases left in between. CDR3 loop: CAWTHLGEDGYTF. DNA for the CDR3: TGTGCCTGGACACATCTCGGTGAAGATGGCTACACCTTC.